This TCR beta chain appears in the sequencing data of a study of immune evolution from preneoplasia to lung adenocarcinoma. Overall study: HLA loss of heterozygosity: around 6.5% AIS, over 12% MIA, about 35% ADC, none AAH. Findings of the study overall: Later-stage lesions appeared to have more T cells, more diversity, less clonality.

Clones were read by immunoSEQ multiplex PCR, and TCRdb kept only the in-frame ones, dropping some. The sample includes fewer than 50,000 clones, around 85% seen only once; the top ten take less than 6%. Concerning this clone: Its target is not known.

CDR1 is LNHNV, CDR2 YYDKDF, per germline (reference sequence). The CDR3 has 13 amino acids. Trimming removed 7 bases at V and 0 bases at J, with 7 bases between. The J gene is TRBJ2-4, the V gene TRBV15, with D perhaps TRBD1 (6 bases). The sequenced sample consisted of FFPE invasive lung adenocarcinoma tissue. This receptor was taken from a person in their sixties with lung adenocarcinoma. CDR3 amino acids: CATTDRAKNIQYF. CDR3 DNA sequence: TGTGCCACCACGGACAGAGCCAAAAACATTCAGTACTTC.